The 7 T cell receptor beta chains below were found in one sample sequenced in a study of blood T cells in healthy people across ages. PCR was performed a second time for about 6 to 12 cycles using a sample-barcoded 5' primer and a J-beta primer mix. One entry per CDR3 protein, called by TCRdb with MiXCR from the 5' RACE reads. Of roughly 650,000 distinct CDR3 sequences in the sample, approximately 30% were seen once. The sequenced sample consisted of blood. The receptors originated from a woman older than 75 in good health.

This clonotype has a count of ten or more. Here the CDR3 DNA reads TGTGCCAGCAGCTTAGGAGACAGGGTTGGCTACACCTTC. Amino acid sequence: CASSLGDRVGYTF. The chain couples TRBV11-2 to TRBJ1-2; 7 bases align to TRBD1. Germline CDR1 reads SGHAT; CDR2 reads FQNNGV. J was trimmed by 7 bases and V by 1 base; bases with no gene match: 3. The CDR3 length is 13 residues.

This clonotype was observed at least ten times. V usage is TRBV14 and J usage is TRBJ2-7; a possible D gene is TRBD1 (6 bases). CDR3 length equals 16 residues. Germline V CDR1 and CDR2: SGHDN, FVKESK. The V end lost 5 bases, the J end lost 3 bases, and 20 bases lay between the germline ends. The CDR3 DNA is TGTGCCAGCAGCGAGAGGTCGCAGGGGTCCTTCTACGAGCAGTACTTC. Amino acids: CASSERSQGSFYEQYF.

As regards this clonotype: One end of the junction does not line up with germline, which may come from a read error. This chain connects TRBV27 to TRBJ2-3; D is unclear. This CDR3 has 16 residues. The V gene's germline CDR1 is MNHEY and CDR2 SMNVEV (reference sequence). In nucleotides, the CDR3 is TGTGCCACCAGTGACTCGGACGGATTGGACACAGATACGCAGTATTTT. Encoded protein: CATSDSDGLDTDTQYF.

This clonotype was counted ten times or more. The chain uses TRBV7-2 and TRBJ2-5; TRBD1 aligns across 7 bases. The V gene end was trimmed by 5 bases and the J gene end by 11 bases; junction bases not matched to a gene: 14. Germline V gene sequence: CDR1 SGHTA, CDR2 FQGNSA. This CDR3 comprises 14 residues. The CDR3 DNA sequence: TGTGCCAGCAGCGTCGACAGGGCATCAAATGAGCAGTACTTC. Translated: CASSVDRASNEQYF.

This clonotype was counted a few times. The V and J genes are TRBV6-1 and TRBJ1-6; a possible D gene is TRBD1 (6 bases). Per the germline V gene, CDR1 is MNHNS and CDR2 is SASEGT. Deletions cut 6 bases from V and 9 bases from J, with 18 bases between. The CDR3 length is 15 residues. The CDR3 DNA follows: TGTGCCAGCAGCGCCCTGGACAGTACTGGTTCACCCCTCCACTTT. Amino acid sequence: CASSALDSTGSPLHF.

The chain recombines TRBV7-3 with TRBJ2-7; 15 positions match TRBD2. Germline CDR1 reads SGHTA; CDR2 reads FQGTGA. The CDR3 is 21 residues long. The ends lost 0 bases at V and 0 bases at J; junction bases unmatched: 12. The CDR3, as DNA: TGTGCCAGCAGCTTAACGTACTCGGGACTAGCGGGAGGACCGAGCTCCTACGAGCAGTACTTC. It encodes CASSLTYSGLAGGPSSYEQYF.

In nucleotides, the CDR3 is TGTGCCAGCAGTTACGCCTGGGACAGGGCGCTAACACTCCACTTT. This gives the protein CASSYAWDRALTLHF. V usage is TRBV6-6 and J usage is TRBJ1-6; 9 bases are a match to TRBD1. V trimming: 2 bases; J trimming: 16 bases; junction bases outside the gene matches: 12. The CDR3 runs 15 residues. Germline loops: CDR1 MNHNY, CDR2 SVGAGI (reference sequence).